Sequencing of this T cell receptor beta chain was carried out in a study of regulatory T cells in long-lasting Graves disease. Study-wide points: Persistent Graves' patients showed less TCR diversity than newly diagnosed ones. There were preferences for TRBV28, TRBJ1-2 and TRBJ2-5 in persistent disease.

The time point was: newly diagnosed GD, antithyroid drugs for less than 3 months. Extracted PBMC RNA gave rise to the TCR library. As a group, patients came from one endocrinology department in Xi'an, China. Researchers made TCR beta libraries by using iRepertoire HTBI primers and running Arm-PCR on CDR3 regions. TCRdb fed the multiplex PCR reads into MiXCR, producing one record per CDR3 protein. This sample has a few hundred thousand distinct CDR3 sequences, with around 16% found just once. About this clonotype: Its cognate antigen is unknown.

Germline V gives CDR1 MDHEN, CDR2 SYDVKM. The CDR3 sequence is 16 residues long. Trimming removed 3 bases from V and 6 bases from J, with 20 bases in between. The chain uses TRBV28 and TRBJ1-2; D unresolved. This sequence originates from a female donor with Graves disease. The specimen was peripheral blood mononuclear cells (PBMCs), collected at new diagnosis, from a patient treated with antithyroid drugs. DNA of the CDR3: TGTGCCAGCAGTTTTCGGTCAGTCATCAAAGGCCATGGCTACACCTTC. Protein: CASSFRSVIKGHGYTF.